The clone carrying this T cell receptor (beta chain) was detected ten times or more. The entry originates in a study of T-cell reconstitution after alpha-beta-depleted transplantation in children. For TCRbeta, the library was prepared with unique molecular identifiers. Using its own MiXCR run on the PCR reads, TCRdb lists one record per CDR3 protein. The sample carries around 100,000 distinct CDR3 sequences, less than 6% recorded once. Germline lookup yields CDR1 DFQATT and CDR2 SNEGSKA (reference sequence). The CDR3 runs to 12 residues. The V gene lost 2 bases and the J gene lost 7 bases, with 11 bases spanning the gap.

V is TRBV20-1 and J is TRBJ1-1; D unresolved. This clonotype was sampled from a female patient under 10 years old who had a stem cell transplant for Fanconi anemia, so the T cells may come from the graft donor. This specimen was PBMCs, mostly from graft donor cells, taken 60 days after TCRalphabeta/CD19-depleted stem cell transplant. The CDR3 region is CSARRQKIEAFF. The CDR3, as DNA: TGCAGTGCTAGACGCCAGAAAATTGAAGCTTTCTTT.